These T cell receptor beta chains were read from a single sample in a study of beta chain features in type 1 diabetes. The data were produced by immunoSEQ multiplex PCR, yet TCRdb's version contains in-frame clones alone and is incomplete. The repertoire holds about 470,000 clones, approximately 30% seen once, with roughly 0.066% in the top ten. Material for sequencing was naive CD4+ T cells from blood. Receptors originate from a man aged 18-30 years in good health. Each CDR3 is given with its conserved first and last residue. D genes are given only for firm matches. Where a row states a size, it is once, few, many or the class of an expanded clone; other rows omit it.

j_gene: TRBJ1-2; v_gene: TRBV15; abundance: NA; d_gene: NA; CDR3nt: TGTGCCACCAGCGGCTCACAGGGTTTCTATGGCTACACCTTC; CDR3aa: CATSGSQGFYGYTF
j_gene: TRBJ2-7; v_gene: TRBV28; abundance: NA; d_gene: NA; CDR3nt: TGTGCCAGCAGTTCAAACGCGGCCGCCTGGGAGCAGTACTTC; CDR3aa: CASSSNAAAWEQYF
j_gene: TRBJ2-7; v_gene: TRBV5-4; abundance: few; d_gene: TRBD1; CDR3nt: TGTGCCAGCAGCATAGGACAGGGAAAGGAGCAGTACTTC; CDR3aa: CASSIGQGKEQYF
j_gene: TRBJ2-1; v_gene: TRBV9; abundance: NA; d_gene: NA; CDR3nt: TGTGCCAGCAGCGTAGCTACGGGACACCAACCCTACAATGAGCAGTTCTTC; CDR3aa: CASSVATGHQPYNEQFF
j_gene: TRBJ2-3; v_gene: TRBV5-1; abundance: few; d_gene: TRBD2; CDR3nt: TGCGCCAGCAGCTTGGAGCGGGAAGATACGCAGTATTTT; CDR3aa: CASSLEREDTQYF
j_gene: TRBJ2-5; v_gene: TRBV10-3; abundance: few; d_gene: TRBD1; CDR3nt: TGTGCCAGTTCCGGGACAGTGGAGACCCAGTACTTC; CDR3aa: CASSGTVETQYF
j_gene: TRBJ2-1; v_gene: TRBV18; abundance: few; d_gene: TRBD2; CDR3nt: TGTGCCAGCTCACCCAACGCGGGAGTAGGATATGGTGAGCAGTTCTTC; CDR3aa: CASSPNAGVGYGEQFF
j_gene: TRBJ2-3; v_gene: TRBV2; abundance: NA; d_gene: TRBD2; CDR3nt: TGTGCCAGCAGTCGACTAGCGGGGATCACAGATACGCAGTATTTT; CDR3aa: CASSRLAGITDTQYF
j_gene: TRBJ2-5; v_gene: TRBV29-1; abundance: few; d_gene: TRBD1; CDR3nt: TGCAGCGCTGCGACAGGGTGGGAGACCCAGTACTTC; CDR3aa: CSAATGWETQYF
j_gene: TRBJ2-1; v_gene: TRBV7-3; abundance: few; d_gene: NA; CDR3nt: TGTGCCAGCAGCTCCCAAAACGGGGGCATGAGCTCCTACAATGAGCAGTTCTTC; CDR3aa: CASSSQNGGMSSYNEQFF
j_gene: TRBJ1-3; v_gene: TRBV28; abundance: few; d_gene: TRBD1; CDR3nt: TGTGCCAGTTCAACGACAGGGACTGGAAACACCATATATTTT; CDR3aa: CASSTTGTGNTIYF
j_gene: TRBJ2-2; v_gene: TRBV15; abundance: NA; d_gene: NA; CDR3nt: TGTGCCACCAGCAGAGGACCGGGACAGAACACCGGGGAGCTGTTTTTT; CDR3aa: CATSRGPGQNTGELFF
j_gene: TRBJ2-1; v_gene: TRBV5-4; abundance: NA; d_gene: NA; CDR3nt: TGTGCCAGCAGCCTGACAGGAGCTAATGAGCAGTTCTTC; CDR3aa: CASSLTGANEQFF
j_gene: TRBJ2-1; v_gene: TRBV27; abundance: few; d_gene: TRBD2; CDR3nt: TGTGCCAGCAGTACCGGACTAGCGGGAGTCGCTGAGCAGTTCTTC; CDR3aa: CASSTGLAGVAEQFF
j_gene: TRBJ2-7; v_gene: TRBV7-9; abundance: NA; d_gene: NA; CDR3nt: TGTGCCAGCAGCCACGGTGCGGGAAGGGAGTACTTC; CDR3aa: CASSHGAGREYF
j_gene: TRBJ2-5; v_gene: TRBV7-7; abundance: NA; d_gene: NA; CDR3nt: TGTGCCAGCAGCCCTTTGAGGGTAGGATACCAAGAGACCCAGTACTTC; CDR3aa: CASSPLRVGYQETQYF
j_gene: TRBJ2-5; v_gene: TRBV2; abundance: NA; d_gene: TRBD1; CDR3nt: TGTGCCAGCAGTCGGGACAGCGAAGAGACCCAGTACTTC; CDR3aa: CASSRDSEETQYF
j_gene: TRBJ2-7; v_gene: TRBV7-2; abundance: few; d_gene: NA; CDR3nt: TGTGCCAGCAGCTTAGTTACAAACGAGCAGTACTTC; CDR3aa: CASSLVTNEQYF
j_gene: TRBJ2-1; v_gene: TRBV6-6; abundance: NA; d_gene: NA; CDR3nt: TGTGCCAGCAGTTCCCCGGACTACAATGAGCAGTTCTTC; CDR3aa: CASSSPDYNEQFF
j_gene: TRBJ2-7; v_gene: TRBV10-3; abundance: few; d_gene: TRBD1; CDR3nt: TGTGCCCATTCCCGGGACAGGGGCTCCTACGAGCAGTACTTC; CDR3aa: CAHSRDRGSYEQYF
j_gene: TRBJ2-2; v_gene: TRBV7-2; abundance: NA; d_gene: NA; CDR3nt: TGTGCCAGCAGCATCACGAACACCGGGGAGCTGTTTTTT; CDR3aa: CASSITNTGELFF
j_gene: TRBJ1-1; v_gene: TRBV30; abundance: NA; d_gene: TRBD1; CDR3nt: TGTGCCTGGAGTGGCACAGGGGAGGCTTTCTTT; CDR3aa: CAWSGTGEAFF
j_gene: TRBJ1-2; v_gene: TRBV29-1; abundance: few; d_gene: TRBD1; CDR3nt: TGCAGCGCTGTGACAGGGCTTGGCTACACCTTC; CDR3aa: CSAVTGLGYTF
j_gene: TRBJ2-6; v_gene: TRBV2; abundance: NA; d_gene: NA; CDR3nt: TGTGCCAGCACTCAAATTATTTTGGCTGGGGCCAACGTCCTGACTTTC; CDR3aa: CASTQIILAGANVLTF
j_gene: TRBJ1-4; v_gene: TRBV25-1; abundance: NA; d_gene: NA; CDR3nt: TGTGCCAGCAGTGAAAGATCGGCAGGGGCTGAAAAACTGTTTTTT; CDR3aa: CASSERSAGAEKLFF
j_gene: TRBJ2-5; v_gene: TRBV7-2; abundance: NA; d_gene: NA; CDR3nt: TGTGCCAGCAGCTTCGGTAGGGGAGACACCCAGTACTTC; CDR3aa: CASSFGRGDTQYF
j_gene: TRBJ2-1; v_gene: TRBV30; abundance: NA; d_gene: TRBD2; CDR3nt: TGTGCCTGGACTACGGGACTAGCGGGAGAGGATGAGCAGTTCTTC; CDR3aa: CAWTTGLAGEDEQFF
j_gene: TRBJ2-7; v_gene: TRBV20-1; abundance: few; d_gene: NA; CDR3nt: TGCAGTGCCCAAAGATCATACGAGCAGTACTTC; CDR3aa: CSAQRSYEQYF
j_gene: TRBJ1-1; v_gene: TRBV6-5; abundance: NA; d_gene: NA; CDR3nt: TGTGCCTCAGGGCCATTGGGCACTGAAGCTTTCTTT; CDR3aa: CASGPLGTEAFF
j_gene: TRBJ2-3; v_gene: TRBV28; abundance: once; d_gene: TRBD1; CDR3nt: TGTGCCAGCAGCCAGGACAGGATCACGCAGTATTTT; CDR3aa: CASSQDRITQYF
j_gene: TRBJ2-5; v_gene: TRBV5-1; abundance: NA; d_gene: TRBD2; CDR3nt: TGCGCCAGCAGCCTAGTAGCGGGAGAGGAGACCCAGTACTTC; CDR3aa: CASSLVAGEETQYF
j_gene: TRBJ2-1; v_gene: TRBV5-1; abundance: NA; d_gene: NA; CDR3nt: TGCGCCAGCAGCTTGGGGACGGCGCACTCCAAGTTCTTC; CDR3aa: CASSLGTAHSKFF
j_gene: TRBJ2-3; v_gene: TRBV4-3; abundance: NA; d_gene: NA; CDR3nt: TGCGCCAGCAGCCTTAACCCTGGAGGAGATACGCAGTATTTT; CDR3aa: CASSLNPGGDTQYF
j_gene: TRBJ2-1; v_gene: TRBV7-2; abundance: few; d_gene: NA; CDR3nt: TGTGCCAGCACACCACGCCGGGGCAAGGATGAGCAGTTCTTC; CDR3aa: CASTPRRGKDEQFF
j_gene: TRBJ2-7; v_gene: TRBV7-9; abundance: few; d_gene: TRBD1; CDR3nt: TGTGCCAGCAGCTGGGGACAGGGAGCCTACGAGCAGTACTTC; CDR3aa: CASSWGQGAYEQYF
j_gene: TRBJ1-2; v_gene: TRBV25-1; abundance: NA; d_gene: TRBD1; CDR3nt: TGTGCCAGCAGTGAATACGGGCAGGGGGTCTATGGCTACACCTTC; CDR3aa: CASSEYGQGVYGYTF
j_gene: TRBJ1-1; v_gene: TRBV30; abundance: few; d_gene: NA; CDR3nt: TGTGCCTGGAGTGATTGGGGCAATAGGCCCACTGAAGCTTTCTTT; CDR3aa: CAWSDWGNRPTEAFF
j_gene: TRBJ1-1; v_gene: TRBV18; abundance: NA; d_gene: TRBD1; CDR3nt: TGTGCCAGCTCACCACTGTCCGGACAGGGGAACACTGAAGCTTTCTTT; CDR3aa: CASSPLSGQGNTEAFF
j_gene: TRBJ2-7; v_gene: TRBV15; abundance: NA; d_gene: TRBD2; CDR3nt: TGTGCCACCAGCTTTCGACTAGCTGGCGACGAGCAGTACTTC; CDR3aa: CATSFRLAGDEQYF
j_gene: TRBJ1-5; v_gene: TRBV19; abundance: once; d_gene: NA; CDR3nt: TGTGCCAGTAGTATAGTAAAAGGCATGGGCAATCAGCCCCAGCATTTT; CDR3aa: CASSIVKGMGNQPQHF
j_gene: TRBJ2-2; v_gene: TRBV18; abundance: NA; d_gene: TRBD1; CDR3nt: TGTGCCAGCTCACCTTGGACAGGGAACACCGGGGAGCTGTTTTTT; CDR3aa: CASSPWTGNTGELFF
j_gene: TRBJ2-6; v_gene: TRBV18; abundance: few; d_gene: NA; CDR3nt: TGTGCCAGCTCACCAGGCACCTCTGGGGCCAACGTCCTGACTTTC; CDR3aa: CASSPGTSGANVLTF
j_gene: TRBJ2-1; v_gene: TRBV30; abundance: NA; d_gene: TRBD2; CDR3nt: TGTGCCTGGAGTATACCCTCGGGTAGCGGGAGGACGAATGAGCAGTTCTTC; CDR3aa: CAWSIPSGSGRTNEQFF
j_gene: TRBJ2-1; v_gene: TRBV29-1; abundance: few; d_gene: TRBD2; CDR3nt: TGCAGCGTGCGGGAGACCTACAATGAGCAGTTCTTC; CDR3aa: CSVRETYNEQFF
j_gene: TRBJ2-5; v_gene: TRBV7-9; abundance: NA; d_gene: NA; CDR3nt: TGTGCCAGCAGCTTCCGGGACCGTCAAGAGACCCAGTACTTC; CDR3aa: CASSFRDRQETQYF
j_gene: TRBJ2-1; v_gene: TRBV7-2; abundance: few; d_gene: NA; CDR3nt: TGTGCCAGCAGCTCTAGGGTCAAACGGGAGCAGTTCTTC; CDR3aa: CASSSRVKREQFF
j_gene: TRBJ2-3; v_gene: TRBV9; abundance: NA; d_gene: NA; CDR3nt: TGTGCCAGCAGCGTAGGAGGCAGAACAACAGATACGCAGTATTTT; CDR3aa: CASSVGGRTTDTQYF
j_gene: TRBJ2-3; v_gene: TRBV11-2; abundance: few; d_gene: NA; CDR3nt: TGTGCCAGCAGCTTACTAGGGGTAGCGATAAGCACAGATACGCAGTATTTT; CDR3aa: CASSLLGVAISTDTQYF
j_gene: TRBJ2-7; v_gene: TRBV15; abundance: NA; d_gene: TRBD1; CDR3nt: TGTGCCACCAGCCCCCGGACAGGGGAGCAAGAGCAGTACTTC; CDR3aa: CATSPRTGEQEQYF
j_gene: TRBJ2-7; v_gene: TRBV5-4; abundance: NA; d_gene: TRBD1; CDR3nt: TGTGCCAGCAGCGGGGACAGACAAAACGAGCAGTACTTC; CDR3aa: CASSGDRQNEQYF
j_gene: TRBJ2-5; v_gene: TRBV6-5; abundance: few; d_gene: TRBD1; CDR3nt: TGTGCCAGCAGTTCCACTCCGACAGGGCTACCAGAGACCCAGTACTTC; CDR3aa: CASSSTPTGLPETQYF
j_gene: TRBJ2-3; v_gene: TRBV5-5; abundance: NA; d_gene: NA; CDR3nt: TGTGCCAGCAGCTTGGACACTATCACAGATACGCAGTATTTT; CDR3aa: CASSLDTITDTQYF
j_gene: TRBJ1-1; v_gene: TRBV29-1; abundance: few; d_gene: NA; CDR3nt: TGCAGCGTTGAAGACCAGGGCGGCACTGAAGCTTTCTTT; CDR3aa: CSVEDQGGTEAFF